The 15 T cell receptor beta chains below come from one sample, sequenced in a study of beta chain features in type 1 diabetes. Study-wide points: When Type 1 diabetes patients were examined, their TCRB CDR3s proved moderately but significantly shorter in all four CD4+ subsets.

Since all of the isolated RNA was reverse transcribed, expressed TCRB transcripts were what got sequenced. Produced via immunoSEQ multiplex PCR; TCRdb's table is partial and in-frame only. Altogether over 200,000 clones are present, roughly 10% being singletons, with the ten largest covering approximately 0.017%. No antigen is known for these receptors. The sequenced material came from naive CD4+ T cells from blood. The receptors shown here come from a man aged 25 to 40 with type 1 diabetes.

This clone was counted a few times. The chain carries TRBV11-2 and TRBJ2-3, with TRBD2 identical over 8 bases. This CDR3 has 18 amino acids. With V trimmed by 5 bases and J by 4 bases, 17 bases remained unmatched. The germline V gene has CDR1 SGHAT and CDR2 FQNNGV. CDR3 sequence (DNA): TGTGCCAGCAGCCCATACAAACTCGGGCGGGGGGCCTCAGATACGCAGTATTTT. Its protein is CASSPYKLGRGASDTQYF.

This clone was counted between two and nine times. The rearrangement joins TRBV5-4 to TRBJ2-7, with TRBD2 matching 15 bases. Trimming removed 5 bases from V and 5 bases from J; junction bases left unmatched: 8. Looked up from germline, CDR1 is SGHNT and CDR2 is YYREEE (reference sequence). The CDR3 has 16 residues. CDR3 in DNA: TGTGCCAGCAGTTCCGGGACTAGCGGGGGGCAGCACGAGCAGTACTTC. Translation gives CASSSGTSGGQHEQYF. The whole variable domain, remainder taken from reference TRBV5-4 and TRBJ2-7, is ETGVTQSPTHLIKTRGQQVTLRCSSQSGHNTVSWYQQALGQGPQFIFQYYREEENGRGNFPPRFSGLQFPNYSSELNVNALELDDSALYLCASSSGTSGGQHEQYFGPGTRLTVT.

This clone was seen a few times. This chain joins TRBV28 and TRBJ2-6; D call uncertain. V lost 6 bases and J lost 4, with 7 bases in between. The CDR3 contains 13 residues. Germline values: CDR1 MDHEN, CDR2 SYDVKM. The CDR3 DNA is TGTGCCAGCAGCCCAGGAGGGGCCAACGTCCTGACTTTC. This translates into CASSPGGANVLTF.

V usage is TRBV7-2 and J usage is TRBJ1-2; TRBD1 matches 10 bases. Per germline, CDR1 SGHTA and CDR2 FQGNSA. The CDR3 totals 15 residues. V trimming: 3 bases; J trimming: 3 bases; junction bases outside the gene matches: 4. The DNA for the CDR3 is TGTGCCAGCAGCTTGAGACAGGGGGCGGACTATGGCTACACCTTC. Translation gives CASSLRQGADYGYTF.

A few counts support this clone. The chain combines TRBV19 with TRBJ1-5, with D unclear. This CDR3 comprises 13 residues. Between the trimmed V and J ends, which lost 4 bases and 11 bases, there was a span of 15 bases. Germline CDR1 and CDR2: LNHDA and SQIVND (reference sequence). The CDR3 protein is CASSSGRVMAQHF. The CDR3 coding sequence is TGTGCCAGTAGTAGCGGCCGGGTGATGGCCCAGCATTTT.

The chain joins TRBV7-9 to TRBJ1-2; D gene uncertain. Germline V gene data show CDR1 as SEHNR and CDR2 as FQNEAQ (reference sequence). Trimming took off 3 bases at V and 0 bases at J, with 11 bases between the two ends. The CDR3 consists of 15 residues. CDR3 sequence reads: CASSLGSSPNYGYTF. The CDR3 nucleotides read TGTGCCAGCAGCTTGGGGAGCTCACCTAACTATGGCTACACCTTC.

Note on this clone: Germline is not matched at one junction end, which may reflect a read error. The genes are TRBV4-3 and TRBJ2-7; possible D gene TRBD1, 6 bases. CDR1 and CDR2 from the germline V gene are LGHNA and YSLEER. The CDR3 sequence is 13 residues long. CDR3 sequence (DNA): TGCGCTAGCAGCCAAGATCAAGGGGGAATACAGTACTTC. Its protein product is CASSQDQGGIQYF.

In this sample, this clone turned up a few times. The CDR3 region is CASSYSWDRDQPQHF. CDR3 DNA: TGTGCCAGCAGTTACTCGTGGGACAGGGATCAGCCCCAGCATTTT. The rearrangement links TRBV6-5 to TRBJ1-5; 9 positions agree with TRBD1. The CDR3 is 15 amino acids. CDR1 MNHEY and CDR2 SVGAGI come from the germline V gene. V gave up 0 bases and J gave up 5 bases; unmatched junction bases: 2.

The CDR3 DNA is TGTGCCAGCAGCGCAGGACTAGGAGTGGTTAAGTACACAGATACGCAGTATTTT. Translation: CASSAGLGVVKYTDTQYF. This chain uses TRBV9 with TRBJ2-3; 7 bases agree with TRBD2. The ends lost 3 bases at V and 2 bases at J; junction bases unmatched: 15. CDR3 size: 18 residues. CDR1 and CDR2 from the germline V gene are SGDLS and YYNGEE. Filled out from reference TRBV9 and TRBJ2-3, the complete variable domain reads DSGVTQTPKHLITATGQRVTLRCSPRSGDLSVYWYQQSLDQGLQFLIQYYNGEERAKGNILERFSAQQFPDLHSELNLSSLELGDSALYFCASSAGLGVVKYTDTQYFGPGTRLTVL.

This clone was observed a handful of times. This chain uses TRBV15 with TRBJ1-5; 7 nucleotides align to TRBD1. The CDR3 contains 16 residues. V trimming: 1 base; J trimming: 5 bases; junction bases outside the gene matches: 8. Germline V CDR1 and CDR2: LNHNV, YYDKDF (reference sequence). This CDR3 is CATSRGGQGTDQPQHF. The CDR3 DNA sequence: TGTGCCACCAGCAGAGGTGGCCAGGGGACAGATCAGCCCCAGCATTTT. The full variable domain, rest sourced from reference TRBV15 and TRBJ1-5, is DAMVIQNPRYQVTQFGKPVTLSCSQTLNHNVMYWYQQKSSQAPKLLFHYYDKDFNNEADTPDNFQSRRPNTSFCFLDIRSPGLGDTAMYLCATSRGGQGTDQPQHFGDGTRLSIL.

The chain uses TRBV25-1 and TRBJ1-2; D is undetermined. V dropped 4 bases and J dropped 2 bases, with 17 bases sitting between them. Germline CDR1 MGHDK, CDR2 SYGVNS. The CDR3 has 16 residues. CDR3 sequence: CASSGEGSLSNYGYTF. In DNA, the CDR3 is TGTGCCAGCAGTGGTGAGGGCAGCCTCTCAAACTATGGCTACACCTTC.

The chain uses TRBV14 and TRBJ2-1, with no clear D. The CDR3 loop spans 14 amino acids. Trimming left V 4 bases short and J 0 bases short, with 7 bases between. Germline values: CDR1 SGHDN, CDR2 FVKESK. The CDR3 coding sequence is TGTGCCAGCAGCCCAGCGCACTCCTACAATGAGCAGTTCTTC. This translates into CASSPAHSYNEQFF.

The gene calls are TRBV2 and TRBJ2-1; D not certain. CDR3 length: 11 amino acids. Trimming cost V 3 bases and J 8 bases, with 5 bases left between them. Germline V gene sequence: CDR1 SNHLY, CDR2 FYNNEI. The CDR3 sequence is CASSEGDEQFF. The CDR3 DNA reads TGTGCCAGCAGTGAGGGCGATGAGCAGTTCTTC.

This clone was counted a few times. The chain recombines TRBV5-1 with TRBJ1-5; TRBD1 matches at 7 bases. J lost 3 bases, V lost 4 bases, and 13 bases had no gene match. The CDR3 is made up of 17 amino acids. Germline CDR1 is SGHRS and CDR2 is YFSETQ. The CDR3 sequence is CASSGLQGIKHNQPQHF. The CDR3 region has the DNA TGCGCCAGCAGCGGATTACAGGGGATCAAGCACAATCAGCCCCAGCATTTT.

This chain uses TRBV7-3 with TRBJ1-6; 7 nucleotides line up with TRBD1. Germline V gene sequence: CDR1 SGHTA, CDR2 FQGTGA. V shed 5 bases, J shed 14 bases, and the junction held 9 bases outside the gene matches. The CDR3 consists of 13 residues. The CDR3 nucleotides read TGTGCCAGCAGCCTTACTACGACAGGGACCCTCCACTTT. Translation gives CASSLTTTGTLHF.